This T cell receptor beta chain came from a study of blood T cells in healthy people across ages. On the study more broadly: When template switching was applied, about one barcoded beta molecule was captured per two T cells. Regarding the study as a whole: Per million T cells, TCR beta diversity dropped about linearly as age rose.

Donors gave roughly 10 milliliters of peripheral blood apiece. Total RNA, at least 6 micrograms per sample, was extracted from PBMCs. This clonotype appeared once. As yet, its antigen is unknown. A second PCR of 7 to 11 cycles used a sample-barcoded 5' primer and a J-beta primer mix. TCRdb itself ran the 5' RACE reads through MiXCR, one entry per CDR3 protein. In the table there are just over 800,000 distinct CDR3 sequences, approximately 59% of which are singletons. The CDR3 spans 14 residues. V lost 3 bases to trimming and J lost 1 base, with 9 bases between them. The germline CDR1 and CDR2 sequences are LGHDT and YNNKEL (reference sequence).

Material: blood. This TCR came from a man aged 30-40 years in good health. The genes are TRBV3-1 and TRBJ1-1, with D maybe TRBD1 (6 bases). Here the CDR3 reads CASSQGAPNTEAFF. The CDR3 nucleotides are TGTGCCAGCAGCCAGGGGGCCCCGAACACTGAAGCTTTCTTT.